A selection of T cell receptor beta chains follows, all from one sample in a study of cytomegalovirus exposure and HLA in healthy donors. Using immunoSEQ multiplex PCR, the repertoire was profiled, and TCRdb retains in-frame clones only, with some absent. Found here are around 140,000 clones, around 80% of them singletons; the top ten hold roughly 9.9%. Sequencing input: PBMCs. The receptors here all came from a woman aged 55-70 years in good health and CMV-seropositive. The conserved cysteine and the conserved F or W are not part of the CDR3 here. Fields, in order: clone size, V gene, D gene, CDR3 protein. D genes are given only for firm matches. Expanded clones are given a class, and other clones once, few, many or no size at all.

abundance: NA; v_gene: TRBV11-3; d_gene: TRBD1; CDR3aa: ASTGQGSYGYT
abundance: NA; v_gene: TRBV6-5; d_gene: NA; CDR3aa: ASSYLRGSGANVLT
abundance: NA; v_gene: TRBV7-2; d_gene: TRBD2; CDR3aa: ASSSYGTSGHNTYEQY
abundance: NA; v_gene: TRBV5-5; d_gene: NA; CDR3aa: ASSYQFGGLVYEQY
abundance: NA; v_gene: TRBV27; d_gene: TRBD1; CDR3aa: ASSHTGTGFYEQY
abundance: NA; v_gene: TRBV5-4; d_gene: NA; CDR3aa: ASSLQLSPAQTIGDTQY
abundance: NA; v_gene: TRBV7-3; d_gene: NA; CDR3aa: ASSLGGYEQF
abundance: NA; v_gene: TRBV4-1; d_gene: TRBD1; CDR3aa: ASSQGHRDRVITDTQY
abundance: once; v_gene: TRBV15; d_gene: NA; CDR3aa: ATSSDSNTEAF
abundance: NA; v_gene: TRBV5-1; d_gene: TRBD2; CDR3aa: ASGIELAGVREQY
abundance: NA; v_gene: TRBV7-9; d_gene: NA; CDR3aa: ASSLMAEETQY
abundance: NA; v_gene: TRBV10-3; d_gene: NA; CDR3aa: AISPRGTSYTEAF
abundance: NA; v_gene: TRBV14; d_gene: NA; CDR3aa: ASSQGGLEQY
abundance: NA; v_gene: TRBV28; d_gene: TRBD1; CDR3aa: ASSPGTGPWSNQPQH
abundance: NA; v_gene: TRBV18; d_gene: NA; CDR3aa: ASSPPGTTNTEAF
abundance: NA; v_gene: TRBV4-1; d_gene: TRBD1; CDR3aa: ASSQPGQGRGYT
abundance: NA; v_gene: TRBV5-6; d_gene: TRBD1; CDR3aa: ASSLSSLGQGLPYEQY
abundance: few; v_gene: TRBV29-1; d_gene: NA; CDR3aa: SVAGSLGYEQY
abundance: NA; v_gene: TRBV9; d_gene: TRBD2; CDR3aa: ASSGGSGSSYNEQF
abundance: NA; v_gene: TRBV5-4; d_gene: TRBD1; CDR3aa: ASSSGTGRNTIY
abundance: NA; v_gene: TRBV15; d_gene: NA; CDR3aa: ATSRDRGSYNEQF
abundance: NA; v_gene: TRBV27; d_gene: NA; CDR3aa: ASTPLAGYYEQY
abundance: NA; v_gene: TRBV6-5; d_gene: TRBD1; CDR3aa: ASRSYPGQVYT
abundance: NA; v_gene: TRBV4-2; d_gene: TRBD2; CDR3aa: ASSQDLAGGSYEQY
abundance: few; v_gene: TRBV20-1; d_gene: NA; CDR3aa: SAPRGGLMY
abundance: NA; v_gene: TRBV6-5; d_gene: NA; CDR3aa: ASSYSTRVADTQY
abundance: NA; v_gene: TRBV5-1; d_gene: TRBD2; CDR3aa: ASSPEAGTSGDSSYNEQF
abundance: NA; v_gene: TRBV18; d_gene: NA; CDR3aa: ASSPGVGASNQPQH
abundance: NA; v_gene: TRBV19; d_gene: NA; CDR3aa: ASSIDNTNSPLH
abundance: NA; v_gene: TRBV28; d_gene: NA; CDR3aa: ASLDGGRSSNQPQH
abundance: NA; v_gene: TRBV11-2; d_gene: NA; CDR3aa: ASSFTQGQPQH
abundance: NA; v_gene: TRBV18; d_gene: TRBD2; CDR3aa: ASSTEASGVSDTQY
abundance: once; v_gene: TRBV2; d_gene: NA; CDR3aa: ASLGVAELDTQY
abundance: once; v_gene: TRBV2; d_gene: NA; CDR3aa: ASSPWKEEPQH